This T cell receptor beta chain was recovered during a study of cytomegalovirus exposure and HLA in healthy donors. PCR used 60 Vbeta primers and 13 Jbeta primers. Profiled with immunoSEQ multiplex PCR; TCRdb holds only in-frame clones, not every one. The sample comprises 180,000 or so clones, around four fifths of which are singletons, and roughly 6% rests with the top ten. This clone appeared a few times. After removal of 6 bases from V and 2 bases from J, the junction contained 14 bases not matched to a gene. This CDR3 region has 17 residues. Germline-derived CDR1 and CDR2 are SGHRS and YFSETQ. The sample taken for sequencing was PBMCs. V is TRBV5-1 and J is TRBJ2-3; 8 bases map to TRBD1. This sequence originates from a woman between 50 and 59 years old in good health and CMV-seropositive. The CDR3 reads CASTPLRTGSNTDTQYF. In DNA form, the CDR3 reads TGCGCCAGCACCCCTTTGAGGACAGGGTCAAACACAGATACGCAGTATTTT.